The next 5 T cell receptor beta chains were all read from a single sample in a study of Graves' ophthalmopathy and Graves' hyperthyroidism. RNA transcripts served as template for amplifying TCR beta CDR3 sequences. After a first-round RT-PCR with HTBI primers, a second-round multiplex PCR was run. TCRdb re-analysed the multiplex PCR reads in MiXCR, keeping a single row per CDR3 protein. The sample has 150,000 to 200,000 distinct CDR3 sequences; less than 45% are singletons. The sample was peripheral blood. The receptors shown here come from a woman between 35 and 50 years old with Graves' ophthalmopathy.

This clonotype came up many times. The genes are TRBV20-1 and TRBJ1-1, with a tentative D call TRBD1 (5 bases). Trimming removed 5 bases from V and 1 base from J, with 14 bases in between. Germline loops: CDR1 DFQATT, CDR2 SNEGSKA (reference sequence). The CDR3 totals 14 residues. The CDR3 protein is CSASTGLTNTEAFF. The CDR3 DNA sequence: TGCAGTGCTTCGACGGGACTCACGAACACTGAAGCTTTCTTT.

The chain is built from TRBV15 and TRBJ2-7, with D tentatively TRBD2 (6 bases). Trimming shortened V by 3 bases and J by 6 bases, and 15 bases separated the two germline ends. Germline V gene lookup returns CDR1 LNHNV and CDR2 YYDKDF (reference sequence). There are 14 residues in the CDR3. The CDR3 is CATSRAGAGTEQYF. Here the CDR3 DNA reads TGTGCCACCAGCAGGGCTGGGGCGGGAACCGAGCAGTACTTC.

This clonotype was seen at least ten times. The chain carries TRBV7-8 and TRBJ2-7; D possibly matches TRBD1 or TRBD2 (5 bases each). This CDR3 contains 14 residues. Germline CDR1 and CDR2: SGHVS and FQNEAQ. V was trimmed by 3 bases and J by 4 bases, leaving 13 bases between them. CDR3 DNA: TGTGCCAGCAGCTTGGGGGTTTTTGATTACGAGCAGTACTTC. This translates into CASSLGVFDYEQYF. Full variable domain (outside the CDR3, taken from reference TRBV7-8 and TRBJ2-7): GAGVSQSPRYKVAKRGQDVALRCDPISGHVSLFWYQQALGQGPEFLTYFQNEAQLDKSGLPSDRFFAERPEGSVSTLKIQRTQQEDSAVYLCASSLGVFDYEQYFGPGTRLTVT.

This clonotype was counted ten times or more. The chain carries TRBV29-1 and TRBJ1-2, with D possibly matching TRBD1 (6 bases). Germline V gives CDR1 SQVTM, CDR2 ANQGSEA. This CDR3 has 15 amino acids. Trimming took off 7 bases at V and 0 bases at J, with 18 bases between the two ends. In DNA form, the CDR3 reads TGCAGCGCCTCTCTGACAGGTCTGACTAACTATGGCTACACCTTC. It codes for CSASLTGLTNYGYTF. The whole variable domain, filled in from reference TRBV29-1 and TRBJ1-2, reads SAVISQKPSRDICQRGTSLTIQCQVDSQVTMMFWYRQQPGQSLTLIATANQGSEATYESGFVIDKFPISRPNLTFSTLTVSNMSPEDSSIYLCSASLTGLTNYGYTFGSGTRLTVV.

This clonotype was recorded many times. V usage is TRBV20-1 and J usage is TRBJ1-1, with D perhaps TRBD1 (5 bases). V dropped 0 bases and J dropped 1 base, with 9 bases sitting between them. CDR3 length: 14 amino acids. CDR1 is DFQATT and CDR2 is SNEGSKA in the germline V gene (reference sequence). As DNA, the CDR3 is TGCAGTGCTAGAGAGGCAGGGAGGAACACTGAAGCTTTCTTT. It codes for CSAREAGRNTEAFF.